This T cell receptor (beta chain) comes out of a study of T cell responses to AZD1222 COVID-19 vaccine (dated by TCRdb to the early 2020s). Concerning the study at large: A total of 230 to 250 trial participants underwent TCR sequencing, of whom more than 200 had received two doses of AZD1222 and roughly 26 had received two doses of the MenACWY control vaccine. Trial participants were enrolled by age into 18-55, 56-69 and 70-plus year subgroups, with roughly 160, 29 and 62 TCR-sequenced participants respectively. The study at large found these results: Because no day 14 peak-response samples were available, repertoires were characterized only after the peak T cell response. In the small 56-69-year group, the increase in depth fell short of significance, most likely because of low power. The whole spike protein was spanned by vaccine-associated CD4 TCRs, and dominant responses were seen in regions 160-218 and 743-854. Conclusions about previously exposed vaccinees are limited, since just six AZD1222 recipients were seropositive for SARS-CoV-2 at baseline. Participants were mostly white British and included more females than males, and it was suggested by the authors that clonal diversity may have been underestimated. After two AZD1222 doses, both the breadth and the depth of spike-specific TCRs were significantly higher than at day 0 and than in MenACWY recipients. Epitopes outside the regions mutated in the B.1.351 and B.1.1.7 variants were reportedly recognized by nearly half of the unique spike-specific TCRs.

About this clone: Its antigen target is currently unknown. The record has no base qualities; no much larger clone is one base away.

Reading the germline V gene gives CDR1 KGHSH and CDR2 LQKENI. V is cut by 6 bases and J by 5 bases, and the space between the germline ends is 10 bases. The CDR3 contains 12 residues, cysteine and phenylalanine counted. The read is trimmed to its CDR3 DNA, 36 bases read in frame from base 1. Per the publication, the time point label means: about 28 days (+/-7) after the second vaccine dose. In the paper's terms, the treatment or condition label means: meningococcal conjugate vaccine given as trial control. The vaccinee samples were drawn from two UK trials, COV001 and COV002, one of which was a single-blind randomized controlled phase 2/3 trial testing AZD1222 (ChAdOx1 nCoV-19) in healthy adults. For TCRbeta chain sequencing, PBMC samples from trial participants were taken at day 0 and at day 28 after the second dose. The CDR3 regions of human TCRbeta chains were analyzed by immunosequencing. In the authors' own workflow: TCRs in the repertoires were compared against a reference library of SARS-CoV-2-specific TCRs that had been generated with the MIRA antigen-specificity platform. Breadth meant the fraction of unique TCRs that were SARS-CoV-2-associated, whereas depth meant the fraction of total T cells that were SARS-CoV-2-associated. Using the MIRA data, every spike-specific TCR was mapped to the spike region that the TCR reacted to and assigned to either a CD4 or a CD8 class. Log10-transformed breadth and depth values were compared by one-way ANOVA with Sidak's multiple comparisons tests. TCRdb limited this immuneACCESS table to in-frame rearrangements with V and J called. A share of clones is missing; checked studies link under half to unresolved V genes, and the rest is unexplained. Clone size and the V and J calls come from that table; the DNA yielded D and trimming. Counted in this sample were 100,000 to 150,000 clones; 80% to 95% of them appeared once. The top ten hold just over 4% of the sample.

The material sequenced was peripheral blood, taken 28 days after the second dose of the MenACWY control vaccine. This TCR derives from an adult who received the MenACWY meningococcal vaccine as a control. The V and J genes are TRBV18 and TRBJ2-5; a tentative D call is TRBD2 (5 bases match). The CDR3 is CASSQDWETQYF. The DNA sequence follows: TGTGCCAGCTCTCAGGACTGGGAGACCCAGTACTTC.